The clone carrying this T cell receptor (beta chain) was picked up a small number of times. The target antigen is unknown. TCR beta CDR3 sequences were amplified from RNA transcripts. Using the HTBI primer set, a first-round RT-PCR was run on the TCR CDR3. In TCRdb, the multiplex PCR reads were re-called with MiXCR into one record per CDR3 protein. Of fewer than 400,000 distinct CDR3 sequences listed, around 25% are singletons. The source of the sample is a study of T cells in Graves' hyperthyroidism and ophthalmopathy. Trimming took 1 base from V and 0 from J, leaving 8 bases between them. The CDR3 is made up of 15 amino acids. CDR1 is SGHTA and CDR2 is FQGNSA in the germline V gene. Whole-study results and caveats: Appearing also in blood were most of the thyroid clonotypes expanded above 0.001.

This sequence was found in a man aged 45-65 years with Graves' hyperthyroidism. Sample: blood. V and J are TRBV7-2 and TRBJ2-3; no reliable D call. CDR3 residues: CASSLVATSTDTQYF. The CDR3 DNA reads TGTGCCAGCAGCTTAGTAGCTACTAGCACAGATACGCAGTATTTT.